Listed here are 14 T cell receptor beta chains from one sample, sequenced in a study of brain T cells in children with intractable seizures. Assay: immunoSEQ multiplex PCR; the TCRdb copy retains only in-frame clones and omits some. The repertoire has about 120,000 clones, around 94% of them found once; the top ten carry 3.5% to 4.5%. The sequencing here drew on peripheral blood, taken at surgery. The source of these receptors is a boy less than two years old with hemimegalencephaly and intractable seizures.

V usage is TRBV5-1 and J usage is TRBJ2-7, with a weak D call TRBD1 (6 bases). Germline lookup yields CDR1 SGHRS and CDR2 YFSETQ. V was cut by 0 bases and J by 0 bases, with 13 bases left in between. The CDR3 has 16 residues. In nucleotides, the CDR3 is TGCGCCAGCAGCTTGGCCCCAGGGGTGACCTCCTACGAGCAGTACTTC. It yields the protein CASSLAPGVTSYEQYF.

V and J are TRBV28 and TRBJ2-5; D remains ambiguous. Germline values: CDR1 MDHEN, CDR2 SYDVKM. This CDR3 is 13 amino acids long. Trimming shortened V by 4 bases and J by 2 bases, and 8 bases separated the two germline ends. CDR3: CASSSGSQETQYF. For the CDR3, the DNA is TGTGCCAGCAGTTCTGGATCGCAAGAGACCCAGTACTTC.

The CDR3 loop reads CASSQERGFGAEQYF. CDR3 in DNA: TGCGCCAGCAGCCAAGAAAGGGGATTCGGGGCGGAGCAGTACTTC. This chain connects TRBV4-3 to TRBJ2-7; D could derive from TRBD1 or TRBD2 (5 bases each). This CDR3 is 15 amino acids long. The V gene lost 0 bases and the J gene lost 7 bases, with 16 bases spanning the gap. The germline gives CDR1 LGHNA, CDR2 YSLEER.

This chain uses TRBV14 with TRBJ2-1, with 10 positions matching TRBD2. CDR1 is SGHDN and CDR2 is FVKESK in the germline V gene. V dropped 1 base and J dropped 10; count of bases not matched to a gene: 7. The CDR3 contains 15 residues. The CDR3 DNA sequence: TGTGCCAGCAGCCAAGTTCCTAGCGGGAGTGGGGAGCAGTTCTTC. Translating it yields CASSQVPSGSGEQFF.

V usage is TRBV30 and J usage is TRBJ1-2; 7 positions agree with TRBD1. The CDR3 length is 14 residues. Germline assignment: CDR1 GTSNPN and CDR2 SVGIG (reference sequence). Trimming removed 3 bases from V and 2 bases from J; junction bases left unmatched: 6. As DNA, the CDR3 is TGTGCCTGGAGCCCCCCGGACAGGAACTATGGCTACACCTTC. It translates to CAWSPPDRNYGYTF.

V gene TRBV15 combines with J gene TRBJ1-5; D gene uncertain. The CDR3 loop spans 15 amino acids. Germline V gene sequence: CDR1 LNHNV, CDR2 YYDKDF (reference sequence). V dropped 5 bases and J dropped 1 base, with 12 bases sitting between them. The CDR3 reads CATSRNGESNQPQHF. For the CDR3, the DNA is TGTGCCACCAGCCGTAATGGGGAGAGCAATCAGCCCCAGCATTTT.

The V and J genes are TRBV3-1 (or the pseudogene TRBV3-2) and TRBJ2-1, with D uncertain. The V gene's germline CDR1 is LGHDT and CDR2 YNNKEL (reference sequence). The CDR3 runs 12 residues. V lost 4 bases to trimming and J lost 8 bases, with 9 bases between them. Here the CDR3 reads CASSLLRDEQFF. In DNA, the CDR3 is TGTGCCAGCAGCCTCTTACGCGATGAGCAGTTCTTC.

A single count supports this clone. J is TRBJ2-7 and V is TRBV11-2; 7 bases map to TRBD2. The germline gives CDR1 SGHAT, CDR2 FQNNGV. The CDR3 has 17 residues. Trimming took 1 base from V and 3 from J; bases not matched to a gene: 12. The DNA of the CDR3 is TGTGCCAGCAGCTTAGGCGTCCTAGCGGTTAAAAACTACGAGCAGTACTTC. Protein: CASSLGVLAVKNYEQYF.

The gene calls are TRBV5-4 and TRBJ2-2; the D gene is possibly TRBD1 (6 bases). Germline V gene data show CDR1 as SGHNT and CDR2 as YYREEE (reference sequence). Trimming left V 4 bases short and J 4 bases short, with 17 bases between. CDR3 length: 16 residues. The chain's CDR3 is CASSPLTGSGTGELFF. CDR3 nucleotides: TGTGCCAGCAGCCCCCTAACAGGGTCGGGCACCGGGGAGCTGTTTTTT.

The chain combines TRBV19 with TRBJ1-1; TRBD1 aligns across 9 bases. Germline CDR1 and CDR2: LNHDA and SQIVND (reference sequence). The CDR3 is 14 residues long. V lost 3 bases to trimming and J lost 6 bases; unmatched junction nucleotides: 5. The chain's CDR3 is CASSIDRGVAEAFF. CDR3 in DNA: TGTGCCAGTAGTATTGACAGGGGGGTCGCTGAAGCTTTCTTT.

The chain combines TRBV20-1 with TRBJ2-1; 10 bases match TRBD2. Germline-derived CDR1 and CDR2 are DFQATT and SNEGSKA (reference sequence). Trimming at V came to 3 bases and at J to 2 bases, leaving 4 bases not matched to a gene. This CDR3 contains 15 residues. This CDR3 is CSASVTSGTYNEQFF. DNA of the CDR3: TGCAGTGCTAGTGTTACTAGCGGGACCTACAATGAGCAGTTCTTC.

The rearrangement links TRBV19 to TRBJ2-1; a weak D match, TRBD2 (5 bases). The V end was cut by 6 bases, the J end by 4 bases, with 16 bases between. The CDR3 is 15 amino acids. The germline gives CDR1 LNHDA, CDR2 SQIVND (reference sequence). The CDR3: CASSLSAGGYNEQFF. DNA for the CDR3: TGTGCCAGTAGCCTTAGCGCGGGTGGTTACAATGAGCAGTTCTTC.

This clone was found once. The chain links TRBV30 to TRBJ1-1, with D hard to call. Per germline, CDR1 GTSNPN and CDR2 SVGIG (reference sequence). The CDR3 has 12 residues. Trimming stripped 1 base from V and 1 base from J, with 4 bases between. The DNA for the CDR3 is TGTGCCTGGAGTGCAGGGAACACTGAAGCTTTCTTT. Translating gives CAWSAGNTEAFF.

The V gene is TRBV5-1, the J gene TRBJ2-7; 11 nucleotides align to TRBD2. V lost 7 bases and J lost 0; bases outside the gene matches: 6. The germline V gene has CDR1 SGHRS and CDR2 YFSETQ. The CDR3 extends over 15 amino acids. CDR3 region: CASQMTSGNSYEQYF. The CDR3 DNA follows: TGCGCCAGCCAGATGACTAGCGGGAACTCCTACGAGCAGTACTTC.